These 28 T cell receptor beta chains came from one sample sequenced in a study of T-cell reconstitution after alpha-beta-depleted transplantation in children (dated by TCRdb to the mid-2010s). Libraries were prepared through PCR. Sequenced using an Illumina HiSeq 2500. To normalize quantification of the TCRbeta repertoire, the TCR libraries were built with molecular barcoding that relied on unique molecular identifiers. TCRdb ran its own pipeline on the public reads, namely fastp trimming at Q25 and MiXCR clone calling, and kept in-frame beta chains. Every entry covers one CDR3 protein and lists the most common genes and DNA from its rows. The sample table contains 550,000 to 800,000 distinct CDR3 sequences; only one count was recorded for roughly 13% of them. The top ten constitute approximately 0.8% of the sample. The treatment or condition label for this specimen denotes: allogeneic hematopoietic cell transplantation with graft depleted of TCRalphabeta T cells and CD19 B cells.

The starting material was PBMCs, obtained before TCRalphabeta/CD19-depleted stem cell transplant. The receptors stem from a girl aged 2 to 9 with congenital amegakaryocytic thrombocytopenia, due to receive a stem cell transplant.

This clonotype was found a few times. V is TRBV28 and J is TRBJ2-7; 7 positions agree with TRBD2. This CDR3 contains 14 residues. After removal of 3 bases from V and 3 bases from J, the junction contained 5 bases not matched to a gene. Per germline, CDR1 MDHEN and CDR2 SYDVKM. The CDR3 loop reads CASSFGGSLYEQYF. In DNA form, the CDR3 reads TGTGCCAGCAGTTTTGGCGGGAGCCTCTACGAGCAGTACTTC.

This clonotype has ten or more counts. The CDR3 coding sequence is TGCAGTGCTAGAGCCCCATTGTGGGAAGTGGTAGATACGCAGTATTTT. It specifies CSARAPLWEVVDTQYF. The rearrangement uses TRBV20-1 and TRBJ2-3, with D unclear. Trimming cost V 1 base and J 5 bases, with 19 bases left between them. The germline V gene encodes CDR1 DFQATT and CDR2 SNEGSKA (reference sequence). The length of the CDR3 is 16 residues.

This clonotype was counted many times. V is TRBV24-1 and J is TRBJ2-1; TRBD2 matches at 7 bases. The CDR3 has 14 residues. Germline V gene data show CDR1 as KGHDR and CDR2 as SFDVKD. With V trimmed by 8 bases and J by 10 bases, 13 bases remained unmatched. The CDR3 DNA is TGTGCCACCATCCCCGGGGTGGGAGGGGTGGAGCAGTTCTTC. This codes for CATIPGVGGVEQFF.

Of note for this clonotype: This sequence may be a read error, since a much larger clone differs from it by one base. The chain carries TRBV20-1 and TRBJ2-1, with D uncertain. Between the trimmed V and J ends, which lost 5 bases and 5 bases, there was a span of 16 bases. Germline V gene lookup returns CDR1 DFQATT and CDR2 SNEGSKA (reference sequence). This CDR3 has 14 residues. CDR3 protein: CSAPLWRSNNEQFF. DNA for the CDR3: TGCAGTGCTCCGTTGTGGCGATCCAACAATGAGCAGTTCTTC.

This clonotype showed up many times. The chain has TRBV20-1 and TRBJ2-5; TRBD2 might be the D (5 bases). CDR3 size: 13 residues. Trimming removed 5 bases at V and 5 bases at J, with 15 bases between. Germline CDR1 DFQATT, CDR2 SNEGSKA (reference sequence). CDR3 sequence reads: CSAPALAGETQYF. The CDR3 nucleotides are TGCAGTGCTCCGGCTCTAGCCGGGGAGACCCAGTACTTC.

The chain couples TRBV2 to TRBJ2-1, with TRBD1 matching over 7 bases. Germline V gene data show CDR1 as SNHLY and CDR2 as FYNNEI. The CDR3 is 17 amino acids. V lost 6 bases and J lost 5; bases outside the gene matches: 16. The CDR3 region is CASRGQEADRPNNEQFF. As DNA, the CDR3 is TGTGCCAGCAGAGGACAGGAGGCGGATCGACCCAACAATGAGCAGTTCTTC.

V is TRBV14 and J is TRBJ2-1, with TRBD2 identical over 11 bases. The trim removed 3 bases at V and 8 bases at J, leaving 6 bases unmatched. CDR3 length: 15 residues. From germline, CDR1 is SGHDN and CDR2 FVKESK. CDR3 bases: TGTGCCAGCAGCCAGAATAGCGGGAGGGCGTATGAGCAGTTCTTC. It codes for CASSQNSGRAYEQFF. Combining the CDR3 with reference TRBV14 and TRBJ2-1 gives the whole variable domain EAGVTQFPSHSVIEKGQTVTLRCDPISGHDNLYWYRRVMGKEIKFLLHFVKESKQDESGMPNNRFLAERTGGTYSTLKVQPAELEDSGVYFCASSQNSGRAYEQFFGPGTRLTVL.

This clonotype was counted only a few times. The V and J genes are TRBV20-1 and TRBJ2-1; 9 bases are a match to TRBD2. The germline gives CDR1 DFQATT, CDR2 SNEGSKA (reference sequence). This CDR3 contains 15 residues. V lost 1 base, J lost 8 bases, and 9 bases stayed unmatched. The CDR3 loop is CSARVGREGRYEQFF. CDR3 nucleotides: TGCAGTGCTAGAGTCGGGCGGGAGGGCCGATATGAGCAGTTCTTC.

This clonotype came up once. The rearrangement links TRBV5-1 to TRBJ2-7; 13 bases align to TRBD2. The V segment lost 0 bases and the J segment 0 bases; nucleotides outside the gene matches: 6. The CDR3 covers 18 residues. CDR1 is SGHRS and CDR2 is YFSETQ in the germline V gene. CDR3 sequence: CASSLETSGRSSSYEQYF. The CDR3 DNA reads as TGCGCCAGCAGCTTGGAGACTAGCGGGAGGTCTAGCTCCTACGAGCAGTACTTC.

The DNA for the CDR3 is TGCAGCCCAGTGGACCGGTCCTACGAGCAGTACTTC. It specifies CSPVDRSYEQYF. V gene TRBV29-1 combines with J gene TRBJ2-7; D is uncertain. V dropped 8 bases and J dropped 1 base, with 12 bases sitting between them. The length of the CDR3 is 12 residues. From germline, CDR1 is SQVTM and CDR2 ANQGSEA.

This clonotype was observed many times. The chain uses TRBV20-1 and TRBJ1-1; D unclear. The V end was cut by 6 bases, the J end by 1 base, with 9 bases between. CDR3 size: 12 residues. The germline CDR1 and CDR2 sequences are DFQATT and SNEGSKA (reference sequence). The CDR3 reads CSAPRENTEAFF. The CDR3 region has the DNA TGCAGTGCCCCGAGGGAGAACACTGAAGCTTTCTTT.

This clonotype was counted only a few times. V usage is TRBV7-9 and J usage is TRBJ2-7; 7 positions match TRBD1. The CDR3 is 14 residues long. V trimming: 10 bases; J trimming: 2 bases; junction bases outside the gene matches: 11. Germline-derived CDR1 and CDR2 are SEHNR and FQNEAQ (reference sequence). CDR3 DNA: TGTGCCACCATCTCCGGGGACAGCACCTACGAGCAGTACTTC. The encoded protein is CATISGDSTYEQYF.

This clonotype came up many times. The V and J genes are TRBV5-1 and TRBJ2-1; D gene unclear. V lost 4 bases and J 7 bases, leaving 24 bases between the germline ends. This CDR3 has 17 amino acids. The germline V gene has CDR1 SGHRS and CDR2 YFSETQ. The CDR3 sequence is CASSDQESSLWGNEQFF. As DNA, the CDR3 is TGCGCCAGCAGCGATCAGGAGAGCAGCCTATGGGGTAATGAGCAGTTCTTC.

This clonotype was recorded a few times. The CDR3 sequence is CASSLQGGPLGKQYF. CDR3 nucleotide sequence: TGTGCCAGCAGCTTACAAGGGGGCCCCTTAGGAAAACAGTACTTC. This chain joins TRBV7-9 and TRBJ2-7; the match to TRBD1 covers 7 bases. The germline V gene encodes CDR1 SEHNR and CDR2 FQNEAQ (reference sequence). With 2 bases clipped from V and 10 bases from J, the junction kept 14 bases outside the gene matches. The CDR3 runs to 15 residues.

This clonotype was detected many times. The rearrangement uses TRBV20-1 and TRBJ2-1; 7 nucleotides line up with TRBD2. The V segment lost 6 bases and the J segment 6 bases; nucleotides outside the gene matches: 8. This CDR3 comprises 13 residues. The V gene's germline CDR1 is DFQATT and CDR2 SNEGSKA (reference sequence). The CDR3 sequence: CSARSGNTNEQFF. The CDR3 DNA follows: TGCAGTGCCCGGAGCGGGAACACCAATGAGCAGTTCTTC.

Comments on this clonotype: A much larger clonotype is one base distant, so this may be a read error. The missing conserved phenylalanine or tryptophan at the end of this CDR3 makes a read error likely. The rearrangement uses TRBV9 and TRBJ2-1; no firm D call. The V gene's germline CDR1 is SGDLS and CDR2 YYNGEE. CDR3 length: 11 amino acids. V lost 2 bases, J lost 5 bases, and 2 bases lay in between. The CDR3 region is CASSVDNEQFS. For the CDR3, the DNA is TGTGCCAGCAGCGTCGACAATGAGCAGTTCTCC.

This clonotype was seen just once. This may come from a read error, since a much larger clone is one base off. CDR3 amino acids: CASSLGDSLGFVYTF. CDR3 nucleotides: TGCGCCAGCAGCTTGGGGGACAGTCTTGGTTTTGTCTACACCTTC. This rearrangement joins TRBV5-1 to TRBJ1-2, with TRBD1 identical over 7 bases. Germline-derived CDR1 and CDR2 are SGHRS and YFSETQ. After removal of 0 bases from V and 10 bases from J, the junction contained 12 bases not matched to a gene. The CDR3 contains 15 residues.

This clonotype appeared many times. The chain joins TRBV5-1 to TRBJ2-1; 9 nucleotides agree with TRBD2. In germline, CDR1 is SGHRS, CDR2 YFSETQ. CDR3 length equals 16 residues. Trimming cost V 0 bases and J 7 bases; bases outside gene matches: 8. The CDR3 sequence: CASSLVIAGARNEQFF. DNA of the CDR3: TGCGCCAGCAGCTTGGTAATAGCGGGAGCGAGGAATGAGCAGTTCTTC.

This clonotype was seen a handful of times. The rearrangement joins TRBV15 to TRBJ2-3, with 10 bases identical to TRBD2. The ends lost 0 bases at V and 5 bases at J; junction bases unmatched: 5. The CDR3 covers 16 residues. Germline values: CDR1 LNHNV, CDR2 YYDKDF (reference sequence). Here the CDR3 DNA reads TGTGCCACCAGCAGAGAGGGAGCGGGAGGGGTAGATACGCAGTATTTT. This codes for CATSREGAGGVDTQYF.

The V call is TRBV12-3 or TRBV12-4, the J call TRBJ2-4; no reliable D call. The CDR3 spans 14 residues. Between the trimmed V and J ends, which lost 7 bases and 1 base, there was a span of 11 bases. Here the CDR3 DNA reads TGTGCCAGCAATGTAGGGTGGGCCAAAAACATTCAGTACTTC. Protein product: CASNVGWAKNIQYF.

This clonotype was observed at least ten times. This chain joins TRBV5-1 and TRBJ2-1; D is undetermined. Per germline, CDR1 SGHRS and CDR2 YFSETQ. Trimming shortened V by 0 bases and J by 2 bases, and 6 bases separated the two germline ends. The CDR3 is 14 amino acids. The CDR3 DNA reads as TGCGCCAGCAGCTTGGCCGCACCCTACAATGAGCAGTTCTTC. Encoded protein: CASSLAAPYNEQFF. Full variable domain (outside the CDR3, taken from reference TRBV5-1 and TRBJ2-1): KAGVTQTPRYLIKTRGQQVTLSCSPISGHRSVSWYQQTPGQGLQFLFEYFSETQRNKGNFPGRFSGRQFSNSRSEMNVSTLELGDSALYLCASSLAAPYNEQFFGPGTRLTVL.

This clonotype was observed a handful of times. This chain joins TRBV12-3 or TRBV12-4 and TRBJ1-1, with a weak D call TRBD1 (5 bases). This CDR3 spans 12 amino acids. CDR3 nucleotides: TGTGCAACCGGTCGGGGGGTCACTGAAGCTTTCTTT. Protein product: CATGRGVTEAFF.

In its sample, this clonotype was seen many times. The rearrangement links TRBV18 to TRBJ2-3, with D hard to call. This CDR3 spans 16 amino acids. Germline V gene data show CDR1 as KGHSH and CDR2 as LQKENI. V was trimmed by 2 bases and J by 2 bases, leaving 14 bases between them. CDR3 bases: TGTGCCAGCTCACCAAGTATAGGGTCCGTCACAGATACGCAGTATTTT. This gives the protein CASSPSIGSVTDTQYF.

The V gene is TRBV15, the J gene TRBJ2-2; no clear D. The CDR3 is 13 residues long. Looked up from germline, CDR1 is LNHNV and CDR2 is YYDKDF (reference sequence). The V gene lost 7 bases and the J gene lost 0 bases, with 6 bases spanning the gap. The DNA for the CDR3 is TGTGCCACCACCGCGGCGAACACCGGGGAGCTGTTTTTT. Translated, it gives CATTAANTGELFF.

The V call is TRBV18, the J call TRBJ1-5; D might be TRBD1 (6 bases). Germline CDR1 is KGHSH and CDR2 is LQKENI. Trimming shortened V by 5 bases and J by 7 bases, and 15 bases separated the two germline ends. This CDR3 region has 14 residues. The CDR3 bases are TGTGCCAGCTCATCAACAGGGCGGGAGCAGCCCCAGCATTTT. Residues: CASSSTGREQPQHF.

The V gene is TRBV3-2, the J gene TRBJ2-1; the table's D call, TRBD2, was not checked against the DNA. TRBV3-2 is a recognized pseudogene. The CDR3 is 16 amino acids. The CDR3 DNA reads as TGTGCCTGCTGCCGCCGAGCGGGGAACATCTACAATGAGCAGTTCTTC. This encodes CACCRRAGNIYNEQFF.

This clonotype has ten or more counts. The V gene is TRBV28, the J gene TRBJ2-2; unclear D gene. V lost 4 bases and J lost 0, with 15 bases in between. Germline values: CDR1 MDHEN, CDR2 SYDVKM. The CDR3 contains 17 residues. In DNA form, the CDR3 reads TGTGCCAGCAGTTCCGCGGTGGGGATCGCGAACACCGGGGAGCTGTTTTTT. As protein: CASSSAVGIANTGELFF.

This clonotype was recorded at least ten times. This CDR3 reads CASSLGGSVNEQFF. As DNA, the CDR3 is TGCGCCAGCAGCTTGGGCGGGAGTGTCAATGAGCAGTTCTTC. V usage is TRBV5-1 and J usage is TRBJ2-1; 7 bases match TRBD2. Per germline, CDR1 SGHRS and CDR2 YFSETQ. V shed 0 bases and J 6 bases; nucleotides not matched to a gene: 3. The CDR3 spans 14 residues.